The clone carrying this TCR beta chain was found a few times. Its cognate antigen is unknown. TCRdb ran MiXCR on the 5' RACE reads and lists one entry per CDR3 protein. The sample consists of around 610,000 distinct CDR3 sequences, around an eighth of them appearing once. This CDR3 has 13 residues. V was shortened by 4 bases and J by 3 bases, with 9 bases between the two germline ends. This entry is derived from a study of T cells after yellow fever vaccination. Study results and limitations: Boosting was followed by the reappearance of most primary-vaccination clones (about 96% CD4, about 88% CD8).

This TCR derives from a man aged 25-40 years who received the YFV17D yellow fever vaccine. Sequencing was performed on PBMCs, taken on the day of the yellow fever booster vaccination. The chain combines TRBV12-3 or TRBV12-4 with TRBJ2-5, with no clear D. The CDR3 reads CASSSTAKETQYF. Here the CDR3 DNA reads TGTGCCAGCAGTTCAACTGCGAAAGAGACCCAGTACTTC.